The source of this T cell receptor beta chain is a study of blood T cell repertoires in COVID-19. Study-wide context: COVID-19 samples, acute and convalescent, were from the United States, Italy and Spain. Sources were T cells, B-cell-depleted T cells, or PBMCs; the material itself was cDNA or gDNA.

Authors' analysis steps: Scientists estimated how many nucleated cells there were by amplifying reference gene primers. The data were produced by immunoSEQ multiplex PCR, yet TCRdb's version contains in-frame clones alone and is incomplete. V, J and clone size are taken as reported in that table, and D and trimming were inferred from the DNA itself. Of around 620,000 clones listed, about nine tenths were seen once; the top ten hold about 0.24%. V was clipped by 4 bases and J by 4 bases; unmatched bases: 4. This CDR3 is built from 14 residues. Germline-derived CDR1 and CDR2 are MNHEY and SVGEGT. Sequenced input: peripheral blood. The origin of this receptor is a woman aged 18-29 years with acute or convalescent COVID-19. The chain employs TRBV6-2 or TRBV6-3 and TRBJ2-1; 7 bases match TRBD1. Here the CDR3 reads CASSFKGQYNEQFF. The CDR3 DNA follows: TGTGCCAGCAGTTTCAAGGGACAGTACAATGAGCAGTTCTTC.